These 23 T cell receptor beta chains originate from one sample sequenced in a study of blood T cell repertoires in COVID-19. Sequencing used immunoSEQ multiplex PCR; TCRdb keeps in-frame clones, though not all of them. The sample has about 350,000 clones, around nine tenths seen once; the top ten hold 1%. Sequenced material: PBMCs or T cells enriched from blood (not recorded which). These receptors all come from a woman aged 25 to 39 who had been exposed to COVID-19.

The chain has TRBV19 and TRBJ1-4; D is unclear. The CDR3 has 14 residues. Germline V gene lookup returns CDR1 LNHDA and CDR2 SQIVND (reference sequence). Between the trimmed V and J ends, which lost 8 bases and 0 bases, there was a span of 10 bases. This chain's CDR3 is CASSPVTTNEKLFF. Written as DNA, the CDR3 is TGTGCCAGTTCCCCTGTAACAACTAATGAAAAACTGTTTTTT.

The V call is TRBV19, the J call TRBJ2-2, with no clear D. With 7 bases removed from V and 3 bases from J, the gap between germline ends came to 9 bases. CDR3 size: 13 residues. CDR1 is LNHDA, CDR2 SQIVND, per germline (reference sequence). The CDR3 DNA sequence: TGTGCCAGTACCCCACTGGACACCGGGGAGCTGTTTTTT. Translated: CASTPLDTGELFF.

The CDR3 loop reads CASSQGLAEVSYEQYF. CDR3 sequence (DNA): TGCGCCAGCAGCCAAGGACTAGCGGAGGTCTCCTACGAGCAGTACTTC. The gene calls are TRBV4-1 and TRBJ2-7, with 9 bases matching TRBD2. V lost 1 base, J lost 0 bases, and 4 bases stayed unmatched. This CDR3 has 16 amino acids. CDR1 MGHRA and CDR2 YSYEKL come from the germline V gene.

J is TRBJ2-5 and V is TRBV19; D ambiguous. V dropped 6 bases and J dropped 5 bases, with 13 bases sitting between them. CDR1 LNHDA and CDR2 SQIVND come from the germline V gene (reference sequence). The CDR3 has 13 amino acids. The DNA for the CDR3 is TGTGCCAGTAGCCCCCCGTATCTGGAGACCCAGTACTTC. Its translation: CASSPPYLETQYF.

The rearrangement uses TRBV9 and TRBJ1-6; D might be TRBD1 (5 bases). The CDR3 runs to 15 residues. Trimming left V 4 bases short and J 7 bases short, with 15 bases between. Germline lookup yields CDR1 SGDLS and CDR2 YYNGEE. In nucleotides, the CDR3 is TGTGCCAGCAGCCTTCAGGGTGTCGGAAATTCACCCCTCCACTTT. Translation: CASSLQGVGNSPLHF.

As to this clone: The sample holds other DNA sequences that translate to the same CDR3. The V call is TRBV28, the J call TRBJ1-2; TRBD1 is a possible D gene (5 bases). Per the germline V gene, CDR1 is MDHEN and CDR2 is SYDVKM. CDR3 size: 12 residues. Trimming took off 6 bases at V and 2 bases at J, with 7 bases between the two ends. The CDR3 bases are TGTGCCAGCAGGCAGGGCAACTATGGCTACACCTTC. It translates to CASRQGNYGYTF.

The chain employs TRBV6-5 and TRBJ2-6; maybe TRBD1 (6 bases). This CDR3 region has 14 residues. CDR1 and CDR2 from the germline V gene are MNHEY and SVGAGI. V lost 5 bases to trimming and J lost 2 bases, with 7 bases between them. The CDR3 DNA follows: TGTGCCAGCAGTAACAGGGCTGGGGCCAACGTCCTGACTTTC. This sequence encodes CASSNRAGANVLTF.

V and J are TRBV24-1 and TRBJ1-4; 7 bases are shared with TRBD1. The length of the CDR3 is 16 residues. The V gene's germline CDR1 is KGHDR and CDR2 SFDVKD. Losses at the gene ends were 4 bases for V and 5 bases for J; bases not matched to a gene: 9. Here the CDR3 DNA reads TGTGCCACCAGTGAAACCGGTGGGGACAGCAATGAAAAACTGTTTTTT. As protein: CATSETGGDSNEKLFF.

This sequence joins TRBV28 and TRBJ1-2, with 7 bases fitting TRBD1. Germline V gene sequence: CDR1 MDHEN, CDR2 SYDVKM. V gave up 8 bases and J gave up 3 bases; unmatched junction bases: 9. CDR3 size: 14 residues. In nucleotides, the CDR3 is TGTGCCAGCTGCAAGGGGGCGTATTACTATGGCTACACCTTC. Translation gives CASCKGAYYYGYTF.

The V and J genes are TRBV28 and TRBJ2-2; tentative D call: TRBD2 (6 bases). The V gene's germline CDR1 is MDHEN and CDR2 SYDVKM. V dropped 3 bases and J dropped 4 bases, with 9 bases sitting between them. The CDR3 runs to 14 residues. The CDR3 sequence: CASSFFGSTGELFF. The CDR3 bases are TGTGCCAGCAGTTTCTTCGGGAGCACCGGGGAGCTGTTTTTT.

This sequence joins TRBV15 and TRBJ2-7, with D possibly matching TRBD1 (6 bases). This CDR3 is built from 13 residues. Trimming pared 0 bases from V and 6 bases from J, leaving 9 bases between. CDR1 and CDR2 from the germline V gene are LNHNV and YYDKDF (reference sequence). The CDR3 sequence is CATSRDLQGEQYF. Here the CDR3 DNA reads TGTGCCACCAGCAGAGATCTACAGGGCGAGCAGTACTTC.

About this clone: Since the CDR3 does not end with the conserved phenylalanine or tryptophan, this likely comes from a read error. The limits of the CDR3 on the DNA are not certain, so only TCRdb's listed CDR3 is given. The chain uses TRBV6-5 and TRBJ1-2. The CDR3 contains 13 residues when both ends are counted. Germline CDR1 MNHEY, CDR2 SVGAGI. CDR3 amino acids: CASSYYAGNPLRL.

For this clone: Other DNA sequences in the sample encode the same CDR3. This rearrangement joins TRBV11-3 to TRBJ2-2; D is unclear. Trimming shortened V by 1 base and J by 4 bases, and 4 bases separated the two germline ends. CDR1 and CDR2 from the germline V gene are SGHNT and YENEEA. This CDR3 is built from 13 residues. The CDR3 region is CASSLVLTGELFF. In DNA, the CDR3 is TGTGCCAGCAGCTTAGTTCTCACCGGGGAGCTGTTTTTT.

The V call is TRBV5-1, the J call TRBJ2-2; D ambiguous. CDR1 is SGHRS, CDR2 YFSETQ, per germline. The CDR3 has 14 residues. The ends were cut back, 7 bases at V and 0 bases at J, with 10 bases in the middle. CDR3 amino acids: CASCETTNTGELFF. For the CDR3, the DNA is TGCGCCAGCTGCGAAACCACGAACACCGGGGAGCTGTTTTTT.

The gene calls are TRBV7-8 and TRBJ1-2, with 9 bases that match TRBD1. The CDR3 covers 12 residues. The V segment lost 5 bases and the J segment 14 bases; nucleotides outside the gene matches: 9. Germline V gene data show CDR1 as SGHVS and CDR2 as FQNEAQ. CDR3 in amino acids: CASSPRTGAKTF. DNA of the CDR3: TGTGCCAGCAGCCCACGGACAGGGGCGAAGACCTTC.

The J gene is TRBJ2-7, the V gene TRBV28, with 7 bases fitting TRBD1. The CDR3 sequence is 14 residues long. Trimming removed 5 bases from V and 0 bases from J; junction bases left unmatched: 4. Germline values: CDR1 MDHEN, CDR2 SYDVKM. CDR3 loop: CASSMGTASYEQYF. The CDR3, as DNA: TGTGCCAGCAGTATGGGGACAGCCTCCTACGAGCAGTACTTC. Supplemented by reference TRBV28 and TRBJ2-7, the full variable domain reads DVKVTQSSRYLVKRTGEKVFLECVQDMDHENMFWYRQDPGLGLRLIYFSYDVKMKEKGDIPEGYSVSREKKERFSLILESASTNQTSMYLCASSMGTASYEQYFGPGTRLTVT.

This rearrangement joins TRBV27 to TRBJ1-6; D might be TRBD1 (6 bases). The CDR3 covers 15 residues. Trimming removed 0 bases at V and 6 bases at J, with 9 bases between. CDR1 and CDR2 (germline): MNHEY, SMNVEV (reference sequence). The CDR3: CASSLSQGLNSPLHF. The CDR3 region has the DNA TGTGCCAGCAGTTTATCACAGGGCCTTAATTCACCCCTCCACTTT.

V usage is TRBV4-1 and J usage is TRBJ1-5; a possible D gene is TRBD1 (5 bases). Germline-derived CDR1 and CDR2 are MGHRA and YSYEKL. The CDR3 sequence is 14 residues long. The V and J ends lost 1 base and 7 bases respectively, with 11 bases between them. CDR3: CASSQGVGAQPQHF. In DNA, the CDR3 is TGCGCCAGCAGCCAAGGGGTAGGGGCCCAGCCCCAGCATTTT.

The chain combines TRBV24-1 with TRBJ1-4; D possibly corresponds to TRBD1 (5 bases). There are 16 residues in the CDR3. The V gene lost 4 bases and the J gene lost 8 bases, with 19 bases spanning the gap. Germline CDR1 KGHDR, CDR2 SFDVKD. CDR3 residues: CATSDPGDAAGEKLFF. DNA for the CDR3: TGTGCCACCAGTGACCCCGGGGACGCTGCGGGAGAAAAACTGTTTTTT.

This clone has just a few counts. The chain carries TRBV27 and TRBJ1-4; no clear D. The V end lost 5 bases, the J end lost 10 bases, and 11 bases lay between the germline ends. The germline V gene encodes CDR1 MNHEY and CDR2 SMNVEV (reference sequence). This CDR3 region has 12 residues. DNA for the CDR3: TGTGCCAGCAGTCCACTTAGAGGAAAACTGTTTTTT. Amino acid sequence: CASSPLRGKLFF.

The V call is TRBV27, the J call TRBJ1-4; D call uncertain. CDR1 is MNHEY and CDR2 is SMNVEV in the germline V gene (reference sequence). The V and J ends lost 0 bases and 10 bases respectively, with 9 bases between them. The CDR3 runs to 13 residues. The chain's CDR3 is CASSLSSSGKLFF. The CDR3 nucleotides read TGTGCCAGCAGTTTATCCAGCAGCGGAAAACTGTTTTTT. The whole variable domain, remainder taken from reference TRBV27 and TRBJ1-4, is EAQVTQNPRYLITVTGKKLTVTCSQNMNHEYMSWYRQDPGLGLRQIYYSMNVEVTDKGDVPEGYKVSRKEKRNFPLILESPSPNQTSLYFCASSLSSSGKLFFGSGTQLSVL.

V and J are TRBV10-3 and TRBJ2-7, with TRBD1 as a possible D gene (6 bases). This CDR3 region has 14 residues. V shed 6 bases and J shed 4 bases, with 16 bases lying between them. The germline V gene encodes CDR1 ENHRY and CDR2 SYGVKD. The CDR3 nucleotides read TGTGCCATCAGGTCCCTTTCTAGGGGGTACGAGCAGTACTTC. Translation gives CAIRSLSRGYEQYF.

The gene calls are TRBV19 and TRBJ2-3; D gene uncertain. The V gene's germline CDR1 is LNHDA and CDR2 SQIVND (reference sequence). This CDR3 has 14 residues. Trimming removed 6 bases from V and 0 bases from J, with 10 bases in between. The DNA for the CDR3 is TGTGCCAGTAGCACCCAAGCTAGCACAGATACGCAGTATTTT. It codes for CASSTQASTDTQYF.